The 9 T cell receptor beta chains below come from one sample, sequenced in a study of neoadjuvant nivolumab and ipilimumab in lung cancer. The data were produced by immunoSEQ multiplex PCR, yet TCRdb's version contains in-frame clones alone and is incomplete. Found here are over 25,000 clones, 92% of them singletons; the top ten hold 2% to 2.5%. Sequenced here: peripheral blood, sampled after neoadjuvant nivolumab, alone or with ipilimumab, at or shortly before surgery. Every receptor here comes from an adult with non-small cell lung cancer.

V is TRBV11-3 and J is TRBJ2-6; 7 nucleotides align to TRBD1. This CDR3 has 16 amino acids. CDR1 is SGHNT and CDR2 is YENEEA in the germline V gene. The V segment lost 5 bases and the J segment 0 bases; nucleotides outside the gene matches: 4. The CDR3 DNA sequence: TGTGCCAGCAGCACTGGGACAGCCTCTGGGGCCAACGTCCTGACTTTC. Amino acids: CASSTGTASGANVLTF.

The gene calls are TRBV5-1 and TRBJ2-2; 11 bases align to TRBD1. The germline CDR1 and CDR2 sequences are SGHRS and YFSETQ. Trimming removed 4 bases from V and 5 bases from J; junction bases left unmatched: 4. The CDR3 is 15 residues long. CDR3 bases: TGCGCCAGCAGCCCAGGGACAGGGGGTACCGGGGAGCTGTTTTTT. As protein: CASSPGTGGTGELFF.

The rearrangement links TRBV6-1 to TRBJ2-2; 9 positions match TRBD1. Trimming took 3 bases from V and 7 from J; bases not matched to a gene: 3. The CDR3 has 14 amino acids. CDR1 is MNHNS and CDR2 is SASEGT in the germline V gene. The CDR3 DNA is TGTGCCAGCAGTGAGCGGACAGGGGACGGGGAGCTGTTTTTT. The encoded protein is CASSERTGDGELFF.

The chain carries TRBV5-4 and TRBJ2-3; D assignment may be TRBD1 or TRBD2 (6 bases each). There are 18 residues in the CDR3. Germline values: CDR1 SGHNT, CDR2 YYREEE (reference sequence). V lost 4 bases to trimming and J lost 0 bases, with 21 bases between them. The CDR3, as DNA: TGTGCCAGCAGCCCAAGGCTGAAGGGGGGCCTGAGCACAGATACGCAGTATTTT. This codes for CASSPRLKGGLSTDTQYF. The variable domain in full, with the rest retrieved from reference TRBV5-4 and TRBJ2-3, is ETGVTQSPTHLIKTRGQQVTLRCSSQSGHNTVSWYQQALGQGPQFIFQYYREEENGRGNFPPRFSGLQFPNYSSELNVNALELDDSALYLCASSPRLKGGLSTDTQYFGPGTRLTVL.

The gene calls are TRBV5-4 and TRBJ2-1, with 7 bases lining up with TRBD2. The CDR3 totals 14 residues. The germline V gene encodes CDR1 SGHNT and CDR2 YYREEE (reference sequence). The ends lost 4 bases at V and 3 bases at J; junction bases unmatched: 4. DNA of the CDR3: TGTGCCAGCAGCGCGGGCGGGAGCTACAATGAGCAGTTCTTC. As protein: CASSAGGSYNEQFF.

The chain couples TRBV11-2 to TRBJ2-2, with D unresolved. CDR3 length equals 11 residues. CDR1 and CDR2 (germline): SGHAT, FQNNGV. The ends were cut back, 5 bases at V and 7 bases at J, with 5 bases in the middle. The DNA for the CDR3 is TGTGCCAGCAGCAAAGGCGGGGAGCTGTTTTTT. Amino acids: CASSKGGELFF.

V and J are TRBV6-5 and TRBJ1-5; unclear D gene. Germline values: CDR1 MNHEY, CDR2 SVGAGI. The CDR3 extends over 13 amino acids. With 10 bases removed from V and 2 bases from J, the gap between germline ends came to 12 bases. The CDR3 reads CATQNGGNQPQHF. In DNA, the CDR3 is TGTGCCACCCAAAACGGTGGCAATCAGCCCCAGCATTTT.

The gene calls are TRBV9 and TRBJ2-7, with 7 bases aligning to TRBD1. Germline values: CDR1 SGDLS, CDR2 YYNGEE. This CDR3 region has 10 residues. J lost 13 bases, V lost 4 bases, and 5 bases had no gene match. CDR3 protein: CASSLGGSYF. The CDR3 DNA follows: TGTGCCAGCAGCCTAGGGGGCTCCTACTTC.

This chain joins TRBV2 and TRBJ2-6; D gene uncertain. V dropped 7 bases and J dropped 4 bases, with 17 bases sitting between them. Germline lookup yields CDR1 SNHLY and CDR2 FYNNEI. There are 16 residues in the CDR3. CDR3 sequence reads: CASKGMAAPGANVLTF. CDR3 in DNA: TGTGCCAGCAAGGGCATGGCGGCGCCGGGGGCCAACGTCCTGACTTTC.